Below are 15 T cell receptor beta chains sequenced from a single sample in a study of T cell responses to AZD1222 COVID-19 vaccine. Measured with immunoSEQ multiplex PCR; TCRdb has only the in-frame clones, and not every one. The table lists about 130,000 clones, approximately 87% of them singletons, with about 9.4% in the top ten. This specimen consisted of peripheral blood, obtained on day 0 of AZD1222 vaccination. The receptors come from an adult in good health.

The J gene is TRBJ2-7, the V gene TRBV19; TRBD2 agrees at 13 bases. The V gene end was trimmed by 6 bases and the J gene end by 0 bases; junction bases not matched to a gene: 8. Looked up from germline, CDR1 is LNHDA and CDR2 is SQIVND (reference sequence). CDR3 size: 17 residues. The CDR3 DNA sequence: TGTGCCAGTAGAAAAGCCGGACTAGCGGGGGACTCCTACGAGCAGTACTTC. It translates to CASRKAGLAGDSYEQYF.

This chain links TRBV27 with TRBJ1-2, with D perhaps TRBD1 (6 bases). Between the trimmed V and J ends, which lost 5 bases and 5 bases, there was a span of 12 bases. The CDR3 contains 13 residues. Germline CDR1 is MNHEY and CDR2 is SMNVEV (reference sequence). The CDR3 protein is CASSQTGRYGYTF. CDR3 coding DNA: TGTGCCAGCAGTCAAACAGGGCGGTATGGCTACACCTTC.

J is TRBJ2-5 and V is TRBV3-1 (or the pseudogene TRBV3-2); the D gene is possibly TRBD2 (6 bases). This CDR3 has 15 residues. V lost 6 bases and J 5 bases, leaving 19 bases between the germline ends. Germline-derived CDR1 and CDR2 are LGHDT and YNNKEL (reference sequence). In nucleotides, the CDR3 is TGTGCCAGCAGGCCCCTCGTGGGGGGTGTGGAGACCCAGTACTTC. Protein: CASRPLVGGVETQYF.

This sequence joins TRBV30 and TRBJ1-4; the D gene is possibly TRBD1 (6 bases). Germline lookup yields CDR1 GTSNPN and CDR2 SVGIG (reference sequence). The V gene lost 5 bases and the J gene lost 4 bases, with 14 bases spanning the gap. The CDR3 totals 14 residues. CDR3 in amino acids: CAWGRRGINEKLFF. The CDR3 DNA follows: TGTGCCTGGGGCAGGAGGGGGATTAATGAAAAACTGTTTTTT.

The CDR3 sequence: CASRPTSGGHYEQYF. CDR3 coding DNA: TGTGCCAGTAGACCGACTAGCGGGGGGCACTACGAGCAGTACTTC. V usage is TRBV19 and J usage is TRBJ2-7; TRBD2 agrees at 13 bases. This CDR3 is 15 amino acids long. Germline CDR1 reads LNHDA; CDR2 reads SQIVND (reference sequence). The V and J ends lost 6 bases and 3 bases, in that order; junction bases with no gene match: 5.

This chain links TRBV30 with TRBJ2-3, with 10 bases matching TRBD2. CDR3 length: 17 amino acids. With 2 bases clipped from V and 4 bases from J, the junction kept 12 bases outside the gene matches. Germline CDR1 is GTSNPN and CDR2 is SVGIG (reference sequence). CDR3 sequence reads: CAWSLTGLASFPDTQYF. DNA of the CDR3: TGTGCCTGGAGTCTCACGGGACTAGCGAGTTTCCCAGATACGCAGTATTTT.

This chain uses TRBV12-3 or TRBV12-4 with TRBJ2-5; the D is unclear. This CDR3 has 13 amino acids. Trimming stripped 6 bases from V and 2 bases from J, with 10 bases between. The CDR3 region has the DNA TGTGCCAGCAGACATGAAATACAAGAGACCCAGTACTTC. It yields the protein CASRHEIQETQYF.

The genes are TRBV7-8 and TRBJ2-1; TRBD2 matches 8 bases. Germline V gene sequence: CDR1 SGHVS, CDR2 FQNEAQ. V dropped 5 bases and J dropped 5; count of bases not matched to a gene: 2. The CDR3 covers 13 residues. CDR3 in DNA: TGTGCCAGCAGCGGAGCGGGAGACAATGAGCAGTTCTTC. It encodes CASSGAGDNEQFF.

This chain joins TRBV5-1 and TRBJ1-4, with 10 bases matching TRBD1. The CDR3 has 16 amino acids. The V segment lost 4 bases and the J segment 8 bases; nucleotides outside the gene matches: 11. Germline V gene sequence: CDR1 SGHRS, CDR2 YFSETQ. The DNA for the CDR3 is TGCGCCAGCAGCCAGTCACCGGGACAGGGGAAAGAAAAACTGTTTTTT. It codes for CASSQSPGQGKEKLFF.

The chain employs TRBV27 and TRBJ2-5, with a tentative D call TRBD2 (6 bases). V lost 5 bases and J 5 bases, leaving 15 bases between the germline ends. Germline assignment: CDR1 MNHEY and CDR2 SMNVEV (reference sequence). The CDR3 consists of 14 residues. The CDR3 DNA reads TGTGCCAGCAGTCGGCCGGGGGATCTGGAGACCCAGTACTTC. Residues: CASSRPGDLETQYF.

CDR3: CASSVGAGGPEQYF. The CDR3 nucleotides are TGTGCCAGCAGCGTAGGAGCGGGAGGCCCCGAGCAGTACTTC. The rearrangement joins TRBV9 to TRBJ2-7, with 9 bases matching TRBD2. CDR3 length equals 14 residues. Trimming removed 0 bases from V and 6 bases from J; junction bases left unmatched: 4. Germline CDR1 reads SGDLS; CDR2 reads YYNGEE.

This chain connects TRBV19 to TRBJ2-2; 9 positions match TRBD1. V dropped 5 bases and J dropped 4; count of bases not matched to a gene: 14. The CDR3 is 18 amino acids. CDR1 LNHDA and CDR2 SQIVND come from the germline V gene (reference sequence). DNA for the CDR3: TGTGCCAGTAGTCTCCCCGGGACAGGGTCAAGGGGCACCGGGGAGCTGTTTTTT. Protein product: CASSLPGTGSRGTGELFF.

This clone has just a few counts. CDR3 bases: TGTGCCAGCTCACCCGTCCTAGCGAATCATCTAGGAGAGCAGTACTTC. It specifies CASSPVLANHLGEQYF. The chain recombines TRBV18 with TRBJ2-7; a weak D match, TRBD2 (6 bases). Germline values: CDR1 KGHSH, CDR2 LQKENI. The CDR3 is 16 amino acids. V was pared by 3 bases and J by 7 bases, with 22 bases between.

The J gene is TRBJ2-7, the V gene TRBV6-5; 7 nucleotides align to TRBD2. V trimming: 5 bases; J trimming: 5 bases; junction bases outside the gene matches: 12. Germline CDR1 is MNHEY and CDR2 is SVGAGI. The CDR3 runs 15 residues. The CDR3 coding sequence is TGTGCCAGCAGTCTTCTCGGGGGAGGGGTGGACGAGCAGTACTTC. The encoded protein is CASSLLGGGVDEQYF.

The CDR3 DNA reads TGTGCCAGCAGCGCCCATCTTCCGGGACCCGATTCACCCCTCCACTTT. It yields the protein CASSAHLPGPDSPLHF. This chain connects TRBV9 to TRBJ1-6; D possibly corresponds to TRBD1 (5 bases). Germline loops: CDR1 SGDLS, CDR2 YYNGEE. V lost 3 bases to trimming and J lost 8 bases, with 18 bases between them. This CDR3 region has 16 residues. The variable domain in full, completed from reference TRBV9 and TRBJ1-6, reads DSGVTQTPKHLITATGQRVTLRCSPRSGDLSVYWYQQSLDQGLQFLIQYYNGEERAKGNILERFSAQQFPDLHSELNLSSLELGDSALYFCASSAHLPGPDSPLHFGNGTRLTVT.